The next 18 T cell receptor beta chains were all read from a single sample in a study of Ad26.COV2.S vaccination and SARS-CoV-2 variants. Sample treatment: 19 received Ad26.COV2.S at low or high dose, single or two shots; about five received placebo; per-sample allocation not given. Vaccine and placebo recipients were sampled on day 63 after the first injection. Produced via immunoSEQ multiplex PCR; TCRdb's table is partial and in-frame only. The data contain around 340,000 clones, around nine tenths of them singletons. The sequencing used peripheral blood, collected in a trial of Ad26.COV2.S vaccine versus placebo. These receptors originate from a person aged 18 to 59 who received the Ad26.COV2.S COVID-19 vaccine or a placebo.

The chain carries TRBV19 and TRBJ2-3; D remains ambiguous. The CDR3 totals 14 residues. V was shortened by 3 bases and J by 2 bases, with 9 bases between the two germline ends. Germline CDR1 and CDR2: LNHDA and SQIVND (reference sequence). The DNA of the CDR3 is TGTGCCAGTAGTATCTCCAGATCCACAGATACGCAGTATTTT. Translation gives CASSISRSTDTQYF.

V gene TRBV5-1 combines with J gene TRBJ1-4; no clear D. The V and J ends lost 4 bases and 5 bases respectively, with 15 bases between them. CDR1 SGHRS and CDR2 YFSETQ come from the germline V gene. The CDR3 is 15 residues long. For the CDR3, the DNA is TGCGCCAGCAGCGAACTGGGCCCACTAAATGAAAAACTGTTTTTT. Its protein product is CASSELGPLNEKLFF.

The gene calls are TRBV7-2 and TRBJ2-1; 13 positions match TRBD2. Per germline, CDR1 SGHTA and CDR2 FQGNSA. The CDR3 is made up of 14 amino acids. The J segment lost 15 bases and the V segment lost 4 bases, leaving 9 bases of the junction unmatched. DNA of the CDR3: TGTGCCAGCAGCTCGGGACTAGCGGGACTCCCTACGTTCTTC. Translated, it gives CASSSGLAGLPTFF.

This chain uses TRBV18 with TRBJ2-2, with 8 bases identical to TRBD2. The CDR3 is 16 residues long. V gave up 0 bases and J gave up 3 bases; unmatched junction bases: 3. Germline V gene sequence: CDR1 KGHSH, CDR2 LQKENI. This chain's CDR3 is CASSPPNGRDTGELFF. CDR3 bases: TGTGCCAGCTCACCACCAAACGGGAGGGACACCGGGGAGCTGTTTTTT.

This chain uses TRBV7-2 with TRBJ2-7, with D possibly being TRBD2 (5 bases). This CDR3 is 15 amino acids long. Germline lookup yields CDR1 SGHTA and CDR2 FQGNSA. Trimming removed 1 base from V and 4 bases from J, with 14 bases in between. The DNA for the CDR3 is TGTGCCAGCAGCTTAGGTCGGGGAACCCAATACGAGCAGTACTTC. It specifies CASSLGRGTQYEQYF. Variable domain in full (rest from reference TRBV7-2 and TRBJ2-7): GAGVSQSPSNKVTEKGKDVELRCDPISGHTALYWYRQSLGQGLEFLIYFQGNSAPDKSGLPSDRFSAERTGGSVSTLTIQRTQQEDSAVYLCASSLGRGTQYEQYFGPGTRLTVT.

This clone turned up a few times. The CDR3 nucleotides are TGTGCCAGCAGCCCCGGGTCCTACCCTTACTATGGCTACACCTTC. The encoded protein is CASSPGSYPYYGYTF. The chain couples TRBV28 to TRBJ1-2; D is undetermined. Germline CDR1 MDHEN, CDR2 SYDVKM. Trimming cost V 6 bases and J 3 bases, with 17 bases left between them. The CDR3 spans 15 residues.

The J gene is TRBJ2-5, the V gene TRBV12-3 or TRBV12-4; D is unclear. This CDR3 spans 12 amino acids. Trimming took off 5 bases at V and 7 bases at J, with 11 bases between the two ends. The CDR3 bases are TGTGCCAGCAGTACACAGCGCGTGACCCAGTACTTC. The encoded protein is CASSTQRVTQYF.

This sequence joins TRBV11-3 and TRBJ2-1, with TRBD2 identical over 9 bases. CDR1 and CDR2 (germline): SGHNT, YENEEA. The CDR3 is made up of 16 amino acids. V gave up 0 bases and J gave up 8 bases; unmatched junction bases: 8. The CDR3 spells CASSLDGRGGSDEQFF. The CDR3 DNA reads TGTGCCAGCAGCTTAGATGGGCGGGGGGGTTCGGATGAGCAGTTCTTC.

This clone was recorded only once. The CDR3 protein is CASSQTTGLLNTEAFF. CDR3 DNA: TGCGCCAGCAGCCAGACAACGGGACTCCTGAACACTGAAGCTTTCTTT. The chain joins TRBV4-1 to TRBJ1-1; D perhaps matches TRBD1 (5 bases). Germline CDR1 and CDR2: MGHRA and YSYEKL. The germline V and J ends were trimmed by 3 bases and 0 bases, with 14 bases remaining between them. The CDR3 consists of 16 residues.

The chain has TRBV6-1 and TRBJ2-1, with 8 bases lining up with TRBD2. Germline trimming cut 3 bases from V and 4 bases from J; bases unmatched to any gene: 8. Per germline, CDR1 MNHNS and CDR2 SASEGT. This CDR3 spans 16 amino acids. The CDR3 sequence: CASSEASGGLYNEQFF. The CDR3 DNA reads TGTGCCAGCAGTGAGGCCTCGGGAGGGCTTTACAATGAGCAGTTCTTC.

V usage is TRBV4-1 and J usage is TRBJ2-2; D is unclear. Looked up from germline, CDR1 is MGHRA and CDR2 is YSYEKL. V was shortened by 2 bases and J by 4 bases, with 8 bases between the two germline ends. The CDR3 runs to 14 residues. CDR3 coding DNA: TGCGCCAGCAGCCAATCCCCCTCCACCGGGGAGCTGTTTTTT. Amino acid sequence: CASSQSPSTGELFF.

As DNA, the CDR3 is TGTGCCAGCAGCCCCTACCTTAGCTCTGGAAACACCATATATTTT. Residues: CASSPYLSSGNTIYF. This chain uses TRBV7-2 with TRBJ1-3; D is uncertain. V was trimmed by 5 bases and J by 0 bases, leaving 11 bases between them. This CDR3 region has 15 residues. Germline CDR1 reads SGHTA; CDR2 reads FQGNSA.

This clone has a count of ten or more. This chain uses TRBV4-2 with TRBJ2-2; TRBD2 agrees at 13 bases. The CDR3 has 16 residues. In germline, CDR1 is LGHNA, CDR2 YNFKEQ. The J segment lost 7 bases and the V segment lost 2 bases, leaving 4 bases of the junction unmatched. CDR3 loop: CASSQTSGGADGELFF. CDR3 coding DNA: TGTGCCAGCAGCCAAACTAGCGGGGGGGCTGACGGGGAGCTGTTTTTT.

The chain carries TRBV12-3 or TRBV12-4 and TRBJ2-7; D is perhaps TRBD2 (5 bases). The V end was cut by 7 bases, the J end by 0 bases, with 7 bases between. CDR3 length equals 12 residues. The CDR3 is CASKTNSYEQYF. In DNA, the CDR3 is TGTGCCAGCAAGACTAACTCCTACGAGCAGTACTTC.

V gene TRBV28 combines with J gene TRBJ2-5, with D uncertain. Near its end, the DNA agrees better with TRBJ2-7, so the J call may be wrong. The germline V gene has CDR1 MDHEN and CDR2 SYDVKM. This CDR3 has 13 residues. CDR3 in DNA: TGTGCCAGCAGTTCTGGACCCTCCTACGAGCAGTACTTC. Encoded protein: CASSSGPSYEQYF.

This clone was observed a few times. The V call is TRBV12-3 or TRBV12-4, the J call TRBJ2-1; D not resolved. Trimming stripped 5 bases from V and 10 bases from J, with 12 bases between. The CDR3 spans 12 residues. Here the CDR3 reads CASSPGRSEQFF. DNA of the CDR3: TGTGCCAGCAGTCCCGGGCGGTCGGAGCAGTTCTTC.

This clone showed up just once. The chain recombines TRBV24-1 with TRBJ2-2, with no clear D. The length of the CDR3 is 16 residues. The V and J ends lost 4 bases and 8 bases respectively, with 19 bases between them. CDR1 and CDR2 (germline): KGHDR, SFDVKD. CDR3 DNA sequence: TGTGCCACCAGTGACACATCTCACGAAACACCGGGGGAGCTGTTTTTT. It specifies CATSDTSHETPGELFF.

This clone was seen only once. The chain couples TRBV7-3 to TRBJ2-1; D remains unclear. The ends were cut back, 5 bases at V and 2 bases at J, with 7 bases in the middle. Germline CDR1 is SGHTA and CDR2 is FQGTGA. This CDR3 is 13 amino acids long. The CDR3 sequence: CASSQTAYNEQFF. The CDR3 region has the DNA TGTGCCAGCAGCCAAACGGCCTACAATGAGCAGTTCTTC.